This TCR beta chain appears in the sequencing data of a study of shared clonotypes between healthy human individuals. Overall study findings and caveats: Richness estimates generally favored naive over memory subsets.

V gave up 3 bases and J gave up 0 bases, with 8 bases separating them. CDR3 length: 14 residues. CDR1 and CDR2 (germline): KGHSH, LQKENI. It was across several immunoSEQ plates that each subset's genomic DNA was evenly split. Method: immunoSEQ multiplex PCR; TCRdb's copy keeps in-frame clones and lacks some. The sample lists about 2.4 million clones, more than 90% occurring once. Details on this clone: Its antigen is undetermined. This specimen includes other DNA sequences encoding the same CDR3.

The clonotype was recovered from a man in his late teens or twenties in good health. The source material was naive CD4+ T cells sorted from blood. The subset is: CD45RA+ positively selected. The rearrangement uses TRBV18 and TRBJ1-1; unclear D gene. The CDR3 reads CASSPKQLNTEAFF. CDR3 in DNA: TGTGCCAGCTCACCGAAGCAGCTGAACACTGAAGCTTTCTTT.